This record looks at one TCR beta chain sequence and its context. The CDR3 totals 14 residues. Germline CDR1 ENHRY, CDR2 SYGVKD. Trimming removed 4 bases from V and 1 base from J, with 10 bases in between. This sample was included in a study of blood T cell repertoires in COVID-19. As for the study in general: Sample material is recorded as cDNA or gDNA derived from T cells, B-cell-depleted T cells, or PBMCs.

As originally analysed: Estimation of nucleated cell counts relied on the amplification of reference gene primers. Generated by immunoSEQ multiplex PCR, the TCRdb table keeps only in-frame clones and is missing some. Clone size and V and J calls were adopted from that table, with D and trimming inferred from the DNA. The profile shows roughly 110,000 clones, over 55% of them singletons. Sample: peripheral blood. The rearrangement joins TRBV10-3 to TRBJ1-2; D gene ambiguous. The clonotype was recovered from a human donor with acute or convalescent COVID-19. The donor label of this sample is uncertain. CDR3 in amino acids: CAISGSPFNYGYTF. CDR3 sequence (DNA): TGTGCCATCAGTGGGTCTCCGTTTAACTATGGCTACACCTTC.